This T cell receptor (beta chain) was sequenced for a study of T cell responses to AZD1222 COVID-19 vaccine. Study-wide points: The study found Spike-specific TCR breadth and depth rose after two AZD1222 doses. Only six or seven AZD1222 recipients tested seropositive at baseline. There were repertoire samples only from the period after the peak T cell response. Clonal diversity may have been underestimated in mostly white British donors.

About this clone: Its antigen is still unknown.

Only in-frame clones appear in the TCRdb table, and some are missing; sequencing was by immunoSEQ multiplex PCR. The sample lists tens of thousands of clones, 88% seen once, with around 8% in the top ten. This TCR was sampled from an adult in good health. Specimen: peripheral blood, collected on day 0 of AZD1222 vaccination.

This CDR3 reads CASSPYPRGWREGLSYTF. DNA for the CDR3: TGTGCCAGCAGTCCATATCCCCGGGGATGGAGGGAGGGTCTTAGCTACACCTTC. The chain has TRBV28 and TRBJ1-2; no clear D gene. V was clipped by 5 bases and J by 9 bases, with 31 bases between them. Germline CDR1 is MDHEN and CDR2 is SYDVKM. CDR3 length equals 18 residues.